This T cell receptor beta chain was documented in a study of blood T cell repertoires in COVID-19. Study-level information: PBMCs, B-cell-depleted T cells, or T cells provided the cDNA or gDNA that made up the material.

Original processing methods: It was from reference gene primer amplification that nucleated cell counts were estimated. The table came from immunoSEQ multiplex PCR; TCRdb's copy has only in-frame clones and leaves some out. D and trimming were read from the DNA, whereas the V and J calls and clone size are those reported in that table. The sample shows fewer than 200,000 clones, roughly 80% of them seen only once. There are 14 residues in the CDR3. The germline gives CDR1 SNHLY, CDR2 FYNNEI. V shed 6 bases and J shed 0 bases, with 10 bases lying between them. This TCR was recovered from a woman aged 65 to 85 with acute or convalescent COVID-19. The sample consisted of peripheral blood. The rearrangement joins TRBV2 to TRBJ2-3, with a possible D match to TRBD2 (6 bases). Here the CDR3 DNA reads TGTGCCAGCAGACGCGGGATTAGCACAGATACGCAGTATTTT. The encoded protein is CASRRGISTDTQYF.